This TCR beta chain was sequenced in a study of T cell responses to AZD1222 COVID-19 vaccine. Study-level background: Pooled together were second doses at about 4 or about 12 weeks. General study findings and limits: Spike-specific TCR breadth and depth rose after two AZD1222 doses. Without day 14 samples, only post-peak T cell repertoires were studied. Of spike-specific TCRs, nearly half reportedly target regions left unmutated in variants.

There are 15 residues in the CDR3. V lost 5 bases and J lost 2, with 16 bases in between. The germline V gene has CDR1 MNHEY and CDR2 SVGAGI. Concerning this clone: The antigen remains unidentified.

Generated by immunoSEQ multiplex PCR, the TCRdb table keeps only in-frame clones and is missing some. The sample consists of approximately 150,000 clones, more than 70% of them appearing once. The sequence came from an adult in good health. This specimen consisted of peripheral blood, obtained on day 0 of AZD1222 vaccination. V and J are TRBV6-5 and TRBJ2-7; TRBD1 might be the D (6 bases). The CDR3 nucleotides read TGTGCCAGCAGTCGTCGTAGGGACACTCCCTACGAGCAGTACTTC. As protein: CASSRRRDTPYEQYF.